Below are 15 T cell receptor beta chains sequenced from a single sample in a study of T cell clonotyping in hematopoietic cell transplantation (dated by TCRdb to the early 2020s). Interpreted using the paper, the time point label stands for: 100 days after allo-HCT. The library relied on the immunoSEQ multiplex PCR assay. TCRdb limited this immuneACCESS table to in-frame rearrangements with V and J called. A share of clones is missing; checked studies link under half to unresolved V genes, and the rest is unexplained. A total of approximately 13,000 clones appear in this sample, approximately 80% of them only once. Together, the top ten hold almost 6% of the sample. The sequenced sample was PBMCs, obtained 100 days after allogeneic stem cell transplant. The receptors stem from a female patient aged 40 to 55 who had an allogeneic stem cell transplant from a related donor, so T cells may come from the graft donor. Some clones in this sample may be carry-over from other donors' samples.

The chain's CDR3 is CASSMGQGRYNSPLHF. The CDR3, as DNA: TGTGCCAGCAGCATGGGACAGGGGCGGTATAATTCACCCCTCCACTTT. The chain has TRBV5-6 and TRBJ1-6; 10 nucleotides line up with TRBD1. The germline V gene has CDR1 SGHDT and CDR2 YYEEEE. The J segment lost 4 bases and the V segment lost 4 bases, leaving 5 bases of the junction unmatched. This CDR3 contains 16 residues.

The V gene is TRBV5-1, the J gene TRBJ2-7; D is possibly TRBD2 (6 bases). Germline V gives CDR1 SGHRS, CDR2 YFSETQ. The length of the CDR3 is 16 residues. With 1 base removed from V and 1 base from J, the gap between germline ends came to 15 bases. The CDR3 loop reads CASSLILGGLSYEQYF. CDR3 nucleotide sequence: TGCGCCAGCAGCTTGATTTTGGGGGGACTTTCCTACGAGCAGTACTTC.

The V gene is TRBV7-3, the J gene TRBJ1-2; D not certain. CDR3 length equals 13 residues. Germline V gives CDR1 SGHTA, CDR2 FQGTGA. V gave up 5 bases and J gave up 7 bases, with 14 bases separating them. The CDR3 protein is CASSPVAGFGYTF. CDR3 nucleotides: TGTGCCAGCAGCCCCGTGGCCGGGTTTGGCTACACCTTC.

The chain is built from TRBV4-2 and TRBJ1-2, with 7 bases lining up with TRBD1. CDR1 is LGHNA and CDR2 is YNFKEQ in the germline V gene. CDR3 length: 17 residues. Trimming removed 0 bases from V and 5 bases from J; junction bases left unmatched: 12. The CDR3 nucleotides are TGTGCCAGCAGCCAAGATCCAGGGTCCAGGGGGGAGTATGGCTACACCTTC. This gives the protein CASSQDPGSRGEYGYTF.

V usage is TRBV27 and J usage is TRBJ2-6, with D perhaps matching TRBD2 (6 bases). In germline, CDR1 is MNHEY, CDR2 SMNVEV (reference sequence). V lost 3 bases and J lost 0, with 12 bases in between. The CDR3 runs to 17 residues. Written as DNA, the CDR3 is TGTGCCAGCAGTTTGGGTAGCGGCTTCTCTGGGGCCAACGTCCTGACTTTC. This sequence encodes CASSLGSGFSGANVLTF. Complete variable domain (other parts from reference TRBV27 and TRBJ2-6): EAQVTQNPRYLITVTGKKLTVTCSQNMNHEYMSWYRQDPGLGLRQIYYSMNVEVTDKGDVPEGYKVSRKEKRNFPLILESPSPNQTSLYFCASSLGSGFSGANVLTFGAGSRLTVL.

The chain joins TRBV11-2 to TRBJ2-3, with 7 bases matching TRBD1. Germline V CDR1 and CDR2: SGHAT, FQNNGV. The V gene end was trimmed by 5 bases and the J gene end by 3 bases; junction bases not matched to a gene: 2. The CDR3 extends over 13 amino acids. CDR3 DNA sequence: TGTGCCAGCAGCATACAGGGGACAGATACGCAGTATTTT. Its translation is CASSIQGTDTQYF.

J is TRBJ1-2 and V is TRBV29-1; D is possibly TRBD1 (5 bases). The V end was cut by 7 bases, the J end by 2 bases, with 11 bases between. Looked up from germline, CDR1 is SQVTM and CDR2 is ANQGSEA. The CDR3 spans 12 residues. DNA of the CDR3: TGCAGCGGCGCGGGGACCAACTATGGCTACACCTTC. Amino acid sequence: CSGAGTNYGYTF. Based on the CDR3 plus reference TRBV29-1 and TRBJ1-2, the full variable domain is SAVISQKPSRDICQRGTSLTIQCQVDSQVTMMFWYRQQPGQSLTLIATANQGSEATYESGFVIDKFPISRPNLTFSTLTVSNMSPEDSSIYLCSGAGTNYGYTFGSGTRLTVV.

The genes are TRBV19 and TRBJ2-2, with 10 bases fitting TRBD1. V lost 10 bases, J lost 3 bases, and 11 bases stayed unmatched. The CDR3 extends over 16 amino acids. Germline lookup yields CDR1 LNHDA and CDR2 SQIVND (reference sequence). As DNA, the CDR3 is TGTGCCACAACCTACGGGACAGGGGCGCACACCGGGGAGCTGTTTTTT. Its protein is CATTYGTGAHTGELFF.

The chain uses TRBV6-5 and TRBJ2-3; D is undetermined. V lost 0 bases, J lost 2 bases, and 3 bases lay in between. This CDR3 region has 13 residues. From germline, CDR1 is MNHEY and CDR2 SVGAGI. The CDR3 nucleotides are TGTGCCAGCAGTTACTCGCCCACAGATACGCAGTATTTT. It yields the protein CASSYSPTDTQYF.

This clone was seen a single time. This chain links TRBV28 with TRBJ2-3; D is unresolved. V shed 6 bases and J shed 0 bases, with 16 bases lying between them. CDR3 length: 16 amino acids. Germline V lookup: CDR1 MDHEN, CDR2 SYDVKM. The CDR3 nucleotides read TGTGCCAGCAGCCGGATCATTGCTACTAGCACAGATACGCAGTATTTT. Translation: CASSRIIATSTDTQYF.

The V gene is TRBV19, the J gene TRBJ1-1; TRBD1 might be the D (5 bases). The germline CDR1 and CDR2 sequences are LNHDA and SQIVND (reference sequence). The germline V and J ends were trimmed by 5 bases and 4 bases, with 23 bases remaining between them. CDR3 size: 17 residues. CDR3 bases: TGTGCCAGTAGTTTCCGAGGCCGCGGGGGGGGTCCCACTGAAGCTTTCTTT. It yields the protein CASSFRGRGGGPTEAFF. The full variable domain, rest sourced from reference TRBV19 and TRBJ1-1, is DGGITQSPKYLFRKEGQNVTLSCEQNLNHDAMYWYRQDPGQGLRLIYYSQIVNDFQKGDIAEGYSVSREKKESFPLTVTSAQKNPTAFYLCASSFRGRGGGPTEAFFGQGTRLTVV.

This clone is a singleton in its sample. CDR3 amino acids: CAWNGGRNYGYTF. CDR3 bases: TGTGCCTGGAATGGCGGCCGTAACTATGGCTACACCTTC. V and J are TRBV30 and TRBJ1-2; D remains ambiguous. Germline loops: CDR1 GTSNPN, CDR2 SVGIG (reference sequence). The CDR3 loop spans 13 amino acids. The V and J ends lost 4 bases and 1 base respectively, with 10 bases between them.

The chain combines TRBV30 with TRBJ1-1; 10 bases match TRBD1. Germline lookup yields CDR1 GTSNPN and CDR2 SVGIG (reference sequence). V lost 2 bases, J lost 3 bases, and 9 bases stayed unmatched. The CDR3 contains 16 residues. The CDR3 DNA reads TGTGCCTGGAGTACCGGGACAGGGGATTGGTACACTGAAGCTTTCTTT. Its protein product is CAWSTGTGDWYTEAFF.

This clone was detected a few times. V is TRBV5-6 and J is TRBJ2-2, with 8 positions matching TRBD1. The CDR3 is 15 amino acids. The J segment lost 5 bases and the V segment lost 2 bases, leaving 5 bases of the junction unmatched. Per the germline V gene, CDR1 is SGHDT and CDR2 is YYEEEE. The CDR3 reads CASSLGRGPTGELFF. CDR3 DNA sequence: TGTGCCAGCAGCTTAGGCAGGGGGCCGACCGGGGAGCTGTTTTTT.

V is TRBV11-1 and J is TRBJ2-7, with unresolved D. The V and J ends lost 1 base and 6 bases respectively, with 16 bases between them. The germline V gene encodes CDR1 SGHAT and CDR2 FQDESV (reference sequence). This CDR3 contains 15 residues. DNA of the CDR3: TGTGCCAGCAGCTTAGGGGCCCCCTCGGTAACCGAGCAGTACTTC. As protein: CASSLGAPSVTEQYF.